What follows are 21 T cell receptor beta chains derived from one specimen sequenced in a study of blood T cell repertoires in COVID-19. Sequenced by immunoSEQ multiplex PCR; TCRdb stores in-frame clones only, minus some. There are some 150,000 clones in the sample; around 84% occur only once, and more than 2% lies in the top ten. Material: peripheral blood. These receptors all come from a human donor with acute or convalescent COVID-19. The donor label of this sample is uncertain.

The chain uses TRBV7-2 and TRBJ2-3, with TRBD2 as a possible D gene (6 bases). Trimming left V 4 bases short and J 2 bases short, with 13 bases between. Germline V gives CDR1 SGHTA, CDR2 FQGNSA. The CDR3 consists of 15 residues. CDR3 coding DNA: TGTGCCAGCAGCTCCTCGGGACTCGTCACAGATACGCAGTATTTT. Translating it yields CASSSSGLVTDTQYF.

Points on this clone: At one end, the junction sequence differs from germline, possibly due to a read error. The chain uses TRBV4-2 and TRBJ2-1; no definite D call. Looked up from germline, CDR1 is LGHNA and CDR2 is YNFKEQ. The CDR3 loop spans 11 amino acids. The CDR3 DNA sequence: TGTGCCAGCAGCCAAGGGGCAGGTTGGCTCTTC. Translation gives CASSQGAGWLF.

The chain uses TRBV24-1 and TRBJ1-4; 9 nucleotides agree with TRBD1. The CDR3 consists of 14 residues. The germline V gene has CDR1 KGHDR and CDR2 SFDVKD. The V gene end was trimmed by 7 bases and the J gene end by 2 bases; junction bases not matched to a gene: 1. This CDR3 reads CATSTGGTNEKLFF. CDR3 sequence (DNA): TGTGCCACCAGCACAGGGGGCACTAATGAAAAACTGTTTTTT.

The gene calls are TRBV19 and TRBJ1-1; 7 bases are a match to TRBD1. V trimming: 3 bases; J trimming: 11 bases; junction bases outside the gene matches: 6. CDR3 length equals 12 residues. Germline assignment: CDR1 LNHDA and CDR2 SQIVND (reference sequence). The CDR3 sequence is CASSMVQGEAFF. In DNA, the CDR3 is TGTGCCAGTAGTATGGTCCAGGGGGAGGCTTTCTTT.

V is TRBV4-3 and J is TRBJ1-1; possible D gene TRBD1, 5 bases. CDR3 length: 15 amino acids. The V end lost 4 bases, the J end lost 4 bases, and 16 bases lay between the germline ends. Germline V gene data show CDR1 as LGHNA and CDR2 as YSLEER. CDR3 protein: CASSLSGGRGTEAFF. The CDR3 DNA reads as TGCGCCAGCAGCCTGAGCGGGGGAAGGGGCACTGAAGCTTTCTTT.

This clone appeared a single time. The gene calls are TRBV29-1 and TRBJ2-5, with 12 bases identical to TRBD2. V lost 4 bases and J lost 5; bases outside the gene matches: 5. Germline lookup yields CDR1 SQVTM and CDR2 ANQGSEA. CDR3 length: 14 amino acids. The CDR3 region has the DNA TGCAGCGTTGGTCTGACTAGCGGGAGTGAGACCCAGTACTTC. This translates into CSVGLTSGSETQYF. Supplemented by reference TRBV29-1 and TRBJ2-5, the full variable domain reads SAVISQKPSRDICQRGTSLTIQCQVDSQVTMMFWYRQQPGQSLTLIATANQGSEATYESGFVIDKFPISRPNLTFSTLTVSNMSPEDSSIYLCSVGLTSGSETQYFGPGTRLLVL.

The genes are TRBV2 and TRBJ1-5, with D hard to call. The germline V gene encodes CDR1 SNHLY and CDR2 FYNNEI. This CDR3 comprises 14 residues. V was cut by 4 bases and J by 7 bases, with 14 bases left in between. Here the CDR3 DNA reads TGTGCCAGCAGTGGGACTTCCCGGGCGCAGCCCCAGCATTTT. Its protein is CASSGTSRAQPQHF.

The chain combines TRBV28 with TRBJ1-5; D may be TRBD1 (6 bases). The V gene lost 6 bases and the J gene lost 3 bases, with 18 bases spanning the gap. Germline V gives CDR1 MDHEN, CDR2 SYDVKM. The CDR3 is 16 residues long. The CDR3 region is CASRLPGGWNNQPQHF. The CDR3 nucleotides read TGTGCCAGCAGATTACCGGGGGGCTGGAACAATCAGCCCCAGCATTTT.

The rearrangement links TRBV5-1 to TRBJ2-7; 8 bases match TRBD2. This CDR3 comprises 15 residues. Germline CDR1 reads SGHRS; CDR2 reads YFSETQ. The trim removed 1 base at V and 1 base at J, leaving 4 bases unmatched. CDR3 bases: TGCGCCAGCAGCTTGACTAGCGGCAAATCCTACGAGCAGTACTTC. Amino acids: CASSLTSGKSYEQYF.

J is TRBJ1-2 and V is TRBV5-5, with 9 bases identical to TRBD1. V lost 3 bases to trimming and J lost 4 bases; unmatched junction nucleotides: 1. The CDR3 is made up of 13 amino acids. Germline lookup yields CDR1 SGHKS and CDR2 YYEKEE (reference sequence). Written as DNA, the CDR3 is TGTGCCAGCAGCTCGGACAGGGGCTATGGCTACACCTTC. Its translation: CASSSDRGYGYTF.

The chain recombines TRBV20-1 with TRBJ2-2; possible D gene TRBD2, 6 bases. With 3 bases removed from V and 7 bases from J, the gap between germline ends came to 9 bases. Germline loops: CDR1 DFQATT, CDR2 SNEGSKA (reference sequence). CDR3 length equals 12 residues. The CDR3 here is CSASAGSGELFF. As DNA, the CDR3 is TGCAGTGCTAGTGCGGGAAGCGGGGAGCTGTTTTTT.

The chain employs TRBV3-1 (or the pseudogene TRBV3-2) and TRBJ1-5; a weak D match, TRBD1 (6 bases). Trimming cost V 2 bases and J 7 bases, with 12 bases left between them. Germline V gene sequence: CDR1 LGHDT, CDR2 YNNKEL (reference sequence). The CDR3 has 14 residues. The DNA of the CDR3 is TGTGCCAGCAGCCAACACAGGGACGGGCAGCCCCAGCATTTT. This encodes CASSQHRDGQPQHF.

This clone was found a few times. The CDR3 loop reads CASSLNTGTVYNEQFF. The CDR3 DNA follows: TGTGCCAGCAGCTTGAACACCGGGACAGTATACAATGAGCAGTTCTTC. The rearrangement uses TRBV7-9 and TRBJ2-1, with 7 bases that match TRBD1. The CDR3 is 16 residues long. Looked up from germline, CDR1 is SEHNR and CDR2 is FQNEAQ (reference sequence). With V trimmed by 3 bases and J by 4 bases, 9 bases remained unmatched.

V usage is TRBV7-9 and J usage is TRBJ1-2; D is unresolved. With 5 bases removed from V and 0 bases from J, the gap between germline ends came to 4 bases. Germline V gene sequence: CDR1 SEHNR, CDR2 FQNEAQ (reference sequence). This CDR3 comprises 12 residues. Here the CDR3 DNA reads TGTGCCAGCAGCGCAGCTAACTATGGCTACACCTTC. Amino acids: CASSAANYGYTF.

The chain joins TRBV5-6 to TRBJ2-7; no reliable D call. CDR1 SGHDT and CDR2 YYEEEE come from the germline V gene. The CDR3 has 15 amino acids. V gave up 0 bases and J gave up 2 bases, with 12 bases separating them. The CDR3 region has the DNA TGTGCCAGCAGCTTGGGCGTTTCTGTAGCCTACGAGCAGTACTTC. It is translated as CASSLGVSVAYEQYF.

The J gene is TRBJ2-7, the V gene TRBV12-5, with a possible D match to TRBD2 (6 bases). Germline CDR1 and CDR2: LGHNT and FRNRAP. CDR3 length: 15 residues. With 7 bases removed from V and 9 bases from J, the gap between germline ends came to 25 bases. CDR3 region: CASAPPAGLAGVQYF. The CDR3 DNA reads TGTGCTAGTGCCCCCCCCGCGGGACTTGCTGGTGTGCAGTACTTC. The full variable domain, its missing parts supplied by reference TRBV12-5 and TRBJ2-7, is DARVTQTPRHKVTEMGQEVTMRCQPILGHNTVFWYRQTMMQGLELLAYFRNRAPLDDSGMPKDRFSAEMPDATLATLKIQPSEPRDSAVYFCASAPPAGLAGVQYFGPGTRLTVT.

V usage is TRBV3-1 (or the pseudogene TRBV3-2) and J usage is TRBJ1-2; 7 bases are shared with TRBD1. This CDR3 is built from 14 residues. The V and J ends lost 5 bases and 8 bases, in that order; junction bases with no gene match: 11. The V gene's germline CDR1 is LGHDT and CDR2 YNNKEL (reference sequence). In DNA, the CDR3 is TGTGCCAGCAGCTATCGGACAGGCGCATGGGGCTACACCTTC. This sequence encodes CASSYRTGAWGYTF.

This sequence joins TRBV27 and TRBJ2-7, with D unresolved. Trimming took off 0 bases at V and 5 bases at J, with 8 bases between the two ends. The CDR3 runs 13 residues. Germline V lookup: CDR1 MNHEY, CDR2 SMNVEV (reference sequence). In DNA form, the CDR3 reads TGTGCCAGCAGTTTATCGACGGGTGACGAGCAGTACGTC. The encoded protein is CASSLSTGDEQYV.

The V call is TRBV6-2 or TRBV6-3, the J call TRBJ2-2; a weak D match, TRBD1 (6 bases). The CDR3 totals 13 residues. Trimming stripped 2 bases from V and 6 bases from J, with 7 bases between. Germline CDR1 reads MNHEY; CDR2 reads SVGEGT. CDR3 sequence: CASSYRQAGELFF. In DNA, the CDR3 is TGTGCCAGCAGTTACCGACAGGCCGGGGAGCTGTTTTTT.

The CDR3 here is CASRTTSGRAWDTGELFF. The CDR3, as DNA: TGTGCCAGCCGCACCACTAGCGGGAGGGCCTGGGACACCGGGGAGCTGTTTTTT. V and J are TRBV25-1 and TRBJ2-2, with 13 bases that match TRBD2. The CDR3 runs to 18 residues. Germline CDR1 reads MGHDK; CDR2 reads SYGVNS. The junction had 12 bases not matched to a gene; V was cut back by 8 bases and J by 3 bases.

The J gene is TRBJ1-1, the V gene TRBV28, with D perhaps TRBD1 (6 bases). This CDR3 has 14 residues. Germline V lookup: CDR1 MDHEN, CDR2 SYDVKM. Between the trimmed V and J ends, which lost 7 bases and 5 bases, there was a span of 17 bases. The CDR3 protein is CASTGHSIWTEAFF. CDR3 coding DNA: TGTGCCAGCACGGGACACTCGATTTGGACTGAAGCTTTCTTT.